This T cell receptor (beta chain) was identified during a study of cytomegalovirus exposure and HLA in healthy donors. Study findings and constraints: For most TCR beta V segments, an earlier analysis put the productive rate at about 90% or about 30% of the time.

V dropped 4 bases and J dropped 3 bases, with 16 bases sitting between them. Germline V gene sequence: CDR1 SEHNR, CDR2 FQNEAQ (reference sequence). The CDR3 is 15 amino acids. In the case of this clone: What it binds is unknown.

It was healthy bone marrow donors who served as donors. Primers: 60 Vbeta forward and 13 Jbeta reverse. The protocol was immunoSEQ multiplex PCR, while the TCRdb copy is restricted to in-frame clones and leaves out a portion. The repertoire consists of about 160,000 clones, with less than 90% occurring once and the leading ten covering around 6.6%. This clonotype was obtained from a male donor in good health and CMV-seropositive. The V and J genes are TRBV7-9 and TRBJ2-7; D is perhaps TRBD2 (6 bases). Sequenced sample: PBMCs. This CDR3 is CASSSSVAVNYEQYF. The CDR3 nucleotides are TGTGCCAGCAGCTCCTCAGTAGCGGTGAACTACGAGCAGTACTTC.